This TCR beta chain appears in the sequencing data of a study of T cells in Graves' hyperthyroidism and ophthalmopathy. This sample holds PBMCs from under 11 ml fresh peripheral blood. The study's findings and limits: A model built on 13 V-J features separated ophthalmopathy from stable hyperthyroidism. Among thyroid clonotypes expanded above 0.001, most also appeared in blood.

TCR beta CDR3 regions were amplified from RNA transcripts. HTBI primers were employed in a first-round RT-PCR of the TCR CDR3. MiXCR was run by TCRdb on the multiplex PCR reads, yielding one entry per CDR3 protein. The repertoire consists of 530,000 or so distinct CDR3 sequences, with approximately 17% occurring once and the leading ten covering approximately 18%. This clonotype came up a few times. Its antigen remains unidentified. The sequenced sample consisted of blood. The receptor was isolated from a woman in her late teens or twenties with Graves' ophthalmopathy.

CDR3 residues: CASSSTPGIGTTEAFF. The CDR3 DNA reads as TGTGCCAGCAGTTCCACCCCCGGGATTGGGACAACTGAAGCTTTCTTT. J is TRBJ1-1 and V is TRBV27, with D possibly being TRBD1 (6 bases). Germline V gene sequence: CDR1 MNHEY, CDR2 SMNVEV (reference sequence). V was cut by 4 bases and J by 5 bases, with 20 bases left in between. The CDR3 contains 16 residues.